This T cell receptor beta chain was captured by sequencing in a study of T cells in Graves' hyperthyroidism and ophthalmopathy. The overall study: The initial diagnosis was the point when peripheral blood was collected, ahead of any treatment.

RNA transcripts provided the source from which TCR beta CDR3 regions were amplified. HTBI primers were employed in a first-round RT-PCR of the TCR CDR3. TCRdb recomputed calls from the multiplex PCR reads with MiXCR, one row per CDR3 protein. The sample has roughly 550,000 distinct CDR3 sequences, around 16% seen once. This clonotype was seen more than once but under ten times. Antigen: not known. On the basis of clinical symptoms, serum thyroxine and TRAb, thyroid ultrasound and orbital computed tomography, diagnoses were made. Study results and limitations: Among thyroid clonotypes expanded above 0.001, most also appeared in blood. The model forecast ophthalmopathy, anticipating it by a median roughly 6.5 months before onset.

Trimming took off 5 bases at V and 5 bases at J, with 7 bases between the two ends. The CDR3 extends over 11 amino acids. Germline values: CDR1 SGHRS, CDR2 YFSETQ. The V and J genes are TRBV5-1 and TRBJ2-5; D is unresolved. The receptor was derived from a woman in her twenties or thirties with Graves' ophthalmopathy. The sequencing input was blood. In DNA, the CDR3 is TGCGCCAGCAGGGACGTGGAGACCCAGTACTTC. Translated: CASRDVETQYF.